Following are 8 T cell receptor beta chains from one sample sequenced in a study of T-cell memory formation after mild COVID-19. TCRdb passed the 5' RACE reads through MiXCR, listing each CDR3 protein once. The sample lists fewer than 250,000 distinct CDR3 sequences, roughly 27% occurring once. What was sequenced was PBMCs or a T cell subset sorted from them (not recorded which). These receptors were obtained from an adult woman who had mild COVID-19 (a few samples of this study predate the infection). Cell type and time point are not known.

The rearrangement joins TRBV20-1 to TRBJ2-3; 7 nucleotides agree with TRBD2. J lost 0 bases, V lost 3 bases, and 3 bases had no gene match. CDR1 and CDR2 (germline): DFQATT, SNEGSKA (reference sequence). The CDR3 is 14 residues long. For the CDR3, the DNA is TGCAGTGCTAGTCATAGCGGGAGCACAGATACGCAGTATTTT. Its translation is CSASHSGSTDTQYF.

CDR3 region: CASSSLGTSGLEQYF. CDR3 nucleotide sequence: TGTGCCAGCAGCTCGCTCGGGACTAGCGGCCTCGAGCAGTACTTC. The chain carries TRBV5-4 and TRBJ2-7; 11 bases map to TRBD2. Per germline, CDR1 SGHNT and CDR2 YYREEE (reference sequence). This CDR3 has 15 residues. V trimming: 3 bases; J trimming: 6 bases; junction bases outside the gene matches: 8.

The V call is TRBV11-1, the J call TRBJ2-3; weak D call: TRBD1 (6 bases). V dropped 2 bases and J dropped 2 bases, with 11 bases sitting between them. The CDR3 sequence is 15 residues long. Germline CDR1 is SGHAT and CDR2 is FQDESV (reference sequence). The DNA of the CDR3 is TGTGCCAGCAGCTTACCAGGGGAGACCACAGATACGCAGTATTTT. Encoded protein: CASSLPGETTDTQYF.

This rearrangement joins TRBV27 to TRBJ1-1, with D possibly matching TRBD1 (5 bases). Germline V gene sequence: CDR1 MNHEY, CDR2 SMNVEV (reference sequence). Trimming stripped 3 bases from V and 3 bases from J, with 11 bases between. The CDR3 is 14 amino acids. The CDR3 sequence is CASSFRGADTEAFF. Here the CDR3 DNA reads TGTGCCAGCAGTTTCAGAGGGGCGGACACTGAAGCTTTCTTT.

This rearrangement joins TRBV3-1 to TRBJ2-1, with 9 bases that match TRBD1. Per germline, CDR1 LGHDT and CDR2 YNNKEL (reference sequence). The CDR3 is 15 amino acids. Germline trimming cut 4 bases from V and 3 bases from J; bases unmatched to any gene: 4. The CDR3 sequence is CASSLGTGIYNEQFF. DNA for the CDR3: TGTGCCAGCAGCCTGGGGACAGGGATCTACAATGAGCAGTTCTTC.

CDR3 sequence: CATPIAEDDGPQYF. The CDR3, as DNA: TGTGCCACCCCAATCGCAGAGGACGACGGACCCCAGTACTTC. The rearrangement joins TRBV6-2 or TRBV6-3 to TRBJ2-5; D ambiguous. V was trimmed by 10 bases and J by 9 bases, leaving 24 bases between them. CDR1 MNHEY and CDR2 SVGEGT come from the germline V gene. CDR3 length equals 14 residues.

This clonotype was observed a handful of times. This chain joins TRBV24-1 and TRBJ2-3; 8 nucleotides line up with TRBD1. The ends lost 4 bases at V and 3 bases at J; junction bases unmatched: 5. The CDR3 loop spans 15 amino acids. Per germline, CDR1 KGHDR and CDR2 SFDVKD. In nucleotides, the CDR3 is TGTGCCACCAGTGACCGTGGACAGGGTACAGATACGCAGTATTTT. It encodes CATSDRGQGTDTQYF.

In its sample, this clonotype was seen many times. The chain's CDR3 is CSARDQREWNEQFF. CDR3 bases: TGCAGTGCTAGAGATCAGCGGGAGTGGAATGAGCAGTTCTTC. This chain connects TRBV20-1 to TRBJ2-1, with 8 bases matching TRBD2. V was clipped by 0 bases and J by 7 bases; unmatched bases: 5. Germline assignment: CDR1 DFQATT and CDR2 SNEGSKA (reference sequence). This CDR3 contains 14 residues.